Reported below is one T cell receptor (beta chain). Survey level was the resolution at which the v3.0 immunoSEQ assay ran. The assay was immunoSEQ multiplex PCR, and TCRdb's table has in-frame clones only and misses some. The sample has about 30,000 clones; 70% to 90% are singletons. V was pared by 0 bases and J by 11 bases, with 16 bases between. The CDR3 extends over 14 amino acids. Germline lookup yields CDR1 SGHDN and CDR2 FVKESK. This sample is drawn from a study of long-term antiretroviral therapy in people with HIV. The chain recombines TRBV14 with TRBJ1-1; no firm D call. Specimen: unsorted PBMCs, collected just under 2.9 years before starting antiretroviral therapy. This sequence was found in a woman in her twenties or thirties with HIV. The CDR3 loop reads CASSQDLRRVGAFF. The CDR3 DNA is TGTGCCAGCAGCCAAGATCTGAGGAGGGTGGGTGCTTTCTTT.